One sample yielded the 27 T cell receptor beta chains listed below, sequenced in a study of cytomegalovirus exposure and HLA in healthy donors. Researchers ran the PCR with 60 Vbeta and 13 Jbeta primers. TCRdb's table, derived via immunoSEQ multiplex PCR, lists solely in-frame clones and lacks some. Of 130,000 to 150,000 clones listed, over 60% are singletons. Sequences were obtained from PBMCs. These receptors were taken from a woman aged 40 to 50 in good health and CMV-seronegative.

The chain is built from TRBV5-1 and TRBJ2-5, with 7 positions matching TRBD2. In germline, CDR1 is SGHRS, CDR2 YFSETQ. After removal of 4 bases from V and 4 bases from J, the junction contained 10 bases not matched to a gene. The CDR3 is 15 amino acids. In DNA, the CDR3 is TGCGCCAGCAGCACGGGGGAAGCGGGAAGAGAGACCCAGTACTTC. Its translation is CASSTGEAGRETQYF.

The chain combines TRBV5-1 with TRBJ1-2; D perhaps matches TRBD1 (6 bases). The CDR3 length is 14 residues. Trimming left V 0 bases short and J 8 bases short, with 14 bases between. Germline V gene sequence: CDR1 SGHRS, CDR2 YFSETQ. The CDR3 sequence is CASSLGAGVRGYTF. CDR3 bases: TGCGCCAGCAGCTTGGGGGCAGGGGTCCGGGGCTACACCTTC.

The chain combines TRBV6-5 with TRBJ2-7, with TRBD1 matching 8 bases. The CDR3 spans 14 residues. V shed 5 bases, J shed 5 bases, and the junction held 8 bases outside the gene matches. CDR1 is MNHEY and CDR2 is SVGAGI in the germline V gene. The CDR3 is CASSTRTGIHEQYF. The CDR3 DNA follows: TGTGCCAGCAGTACCCGGACAGGGATCCACGAGCAGTACTTC.

This rearrangement joins TRBV9 to TRBJ2-2; 11 bases fit TRBD2. The germline CDR1 and CDR2 sequences are SGDLS and YYNGEE. CDR3 size: 18 residues. The V and J ends lost 4 bases and 3 bases, in that order; junction bases with no gene match: 11. The CDR3 coding sequence is TGTGCCAGCAGCTCTCGAAGCCTAGCGGGAGGCGACACCGGGGAGCTGTTTTTT. Amino acids: CASSSRSLAGGDTGELFF.

V and J are TRBV9 and TRBJ2-7; D unclear. Germline V gives CDR1 SGDLS, CDR2 YYNGEE. Trimming removed 2 bases from V and 0 bases from J, with 12 bases in between. This CDR3 has 15 amino acids. CDR3 nucleotide sequence: TGTGCCAGCAGCGTTATGCCGGGTAGCTCCTACGAGCAGTACTTC. Its translation is CASSVMPGSSYEQYF.

V and J are TRBV9 and TRBJ2-3, with 9 nucleotides matching TRBD2. V trimming: 3 bases; J trimming: 3 bases; junction bases outside the gene matches: 17. The CDR3 sequence is 19 residues long. CDR1 and CDR2 from the germline V gene are SGDLS and YYNGEE. CDR3 region: CASSASRASSGTLTDTQYF. CDR3 coding DNA: TGTGCCAGCAGCGCCTCCCGGGCCTCTAGCGGGACGTTGACAGATACGCAGTATTTT.

V gene TRBV5-4 combines with J gene TRBJ2-7; D remains unclear. The ends were cut back, 4 bases at V and 2 bases at J, with 16 bases in the middle. The CDR3 runs to 15 residues. Germline loops: CDR1 SGHNT, CDR2 YYREEE (reference sequence). In DNA form, the CDR3 reads TGTGCCAGCAGCCCGACGCTAGGAAACCCCTACGAGCAGTACTTC. This encodes CASSPTLGNPYEQYF.

This clone is a singleton in its sample. The CDR3 loop reads CASSFWLADYTDTQYF. The DNA of the CDR3 is TGTGCCAGCAGCTTCTGGCTAGCGGATTACACAGATACGCAGTATTTT. The chain carries TRBV5-6 and TRBJ2-3; 7 nucleotides line up with TRBD2. Germline loops: CDR1 SGHDT, CDR2 YYEEEE. Trimming removed 2 bases from V and 2 bases from J; junction bases left unmatched: 8. This CDR3 has 16 amino acids.

The chain couples TRBV6-5 to TRBJ1-6, with 9 bases fitting TRBD1. This CDR3 is built from 14 residues. J was trimmed by 8 bases and V by 5 bases; bases with no gene match: 4. Germline-derived CDR1 and CDR2 are MNHEY and SVGAGI. The DNA of the CDR3 is TGTGCCAGCAGTGGACAGGGGAGGCATTCACCCCTCCACTTT. Its protein product is CASSGQGRHSPLHF.

V is TRBV10-2 and J is TRBJ1-5; D unresolved. Germline CDR1 WSHSY, CDR2 SAAADI. This CDR3 contains 12 residues. The V and J ends lost 5 bases and 4 bases respectively, with 6 bases between them. The CDR3 protein is CASSRVNQPQHF. The CDR3 bases are TGCGCCAGCAGTAGAGTTAATCAGCCCCAGCATTTT.

The chain carries TRBV11-3 and TRBJ2-3; 12 bases map to TRBD2. The CDR3 runs to 14 residues. The J segment lost 9 bases and the V segment lost 1 base, leaving 2 bases of the junction unmatched. The germline gives CDR1 SGHNT, CDR2 YENEEA. The CDR3 DNA reads TGTGCCAGCAGCTTAGGACTAGCGGGGGACACGCAGTATTTT. Translated, it gives CASSLGLAGDTQYF.

The rearrangement joins TRBV2 to TRBJ2-2; 9 bases are a match to TRBD2. The CDR3 totals 15 residues. Losses at the gene ends were 8 bases for V and 4 bases for J; bases not matched to a gene: 8. Per germline, CDR1 SNHLY and CDR2 FYNNEI. CDR3 sequence (DNA): TGTGCCAGCGGGAGCGAGGGACTAGCCACCGGGGAGCTGTTTTTT. It specifies CASGSEGLATGELFF.

J is TRBJ1-2 and V is TRBV4-1; D uncertain. Trimming cost V 4 bases and J 4 bases, with 13 bases left between them. The germline V gene encodes CDR1 MGHRA and CDR2 YSYEKL. This CDR3 has 14 residues. The CDR3 bases are TGCGCCAGCAGCCTGCCATCTCAGGTCTATGGCTACACCTTC. Translated, it gives CASSLPSQVYGYTF.

This clone was seen more than once but under ten times. The chain employs TRBV5-1 and TRBJ2-7; weak D call: TRBD1 (6 bases). Germline CDR1 and CDR2: SGHRS and YFSETQ. V lost 3 bases and J lost 2, with 9 bases in between. This CDR3 region has 13 residues. CDR3 sequence (DNA): TGCGCCAGCAGCTGGACAGTCCCCTACGAGCAGTACTTC. Translating gives CASSWTVPYEQYF. The variable domain in full, with the rest retrieved from reference TRBV5-1 and TRBJ2-7, is KAGVTQTPRYLIKTRGQQVTLSCSPISGHRSVSWYQQTPGQGLQFLFEYFSETQRNKGNFPGRFSGRQFSNSRSEMNVSTLELGDSALYLCASSWTVPYEQYFGPGTRLTVT.

This chain connects TRBV2 to TRBJ2-7; perhaps TRBD1 as D (6 bases). The V gene lost 6 bases and the J gene lost 4 bases, with 10 bases spanning the gap. CDR1 and CDR2 (germline): SNHLY, FYNNEI. This CDR3 has 12 residues. CDR3 region: CASSVQGYEQYF. The CDR3 bases are TGTGCCAGCAGCGTACAGGGATACGAGCAGTACTTC. Complete variable domain (other parts from reference TRBV2 and TRBJ2-7): EPEVTQTPSHQVTQMGQEVILRCVPISNHLYFYWYRQILGQKVEFLVSFYNNEISEKSEIFDDQFSVERPDGSNFTLKIRSTKLEDSAMYFCASSVQGYEQYFGPGTRLTVT.

This sequence joins TRBV2 and TRBJ2-3; 12 bases fit TRBD2. V lost 5 bases and J lost 2; bases outside the gene matches: 5. The CDR3 is made up of 16 amino acids. Germline V CDR1 and CDR2: SNHLY, FYNNEI. The CDR3 DNA sequence: TGTGCCAGCAGTCGGACTAGCGGGGACTTCACAGATACGCAGTATTTT. Its protein is CASSRTSGDFTDTQYF.

This clone was detected only a few times. This chain uses TRBV10-3 with TRBJ2-6; TRBD1 matches at 10 bases. Trimming at V came to 10 bases and at J to 0 bases, leaving 12 bases not matched to a gene. This CDR3 has 18 residues. CDR1 is ENHRY, CDR2 SYGVKD, per germline. This CDR3 is CASSGGQGSFSGANVLTF. CDR3 coding DNA: TGTGCCAGCAGCGGGGGACAGGGGTCCTTCTCTGGGGCCAACGTCCTGACTTTC.

The CDR3 here is CASSFPGLANEQYF. The CDR3 DNA is TGTGCCAGCAGCTTTCCGGGACTAGCGAACGAGCAGTACTTC. The rearrangement joins TRBV7-9 to TRBJ2-7; 10 bases map to TRBD2. Germline V gene sequence: CDR1 SEHNR, CDR2 FQNEAQ (reference sequence). Trimming took 3 bases from V and 5 from J; bases not matched to a gene: 4. This CDR3 contains 14 residues. Complete variable domain (other parts from reference TRBV7-9 and TRBJ2-7): DTGVSQNPRHKITKRGQNVTFRCDPISEHNRLYWYRQTLGQGPEFLTYFQNEAQLEKSRLLSDRFSAERPKGSFSTLEIQRTEQGDSAMYLCASSFPGLANEQYFGPGTRLTVT.

This sequence joins TRBV5-1 and TRBJ1-1; TRBD1 might be the D (5 bases). The V gene's germline CDR1 is SGHRS and CDR2 YFSETQ. CDR3 length: 13 amino acids. V was cut by 4 bases and J by 0 bases, with 7 bases left in between. The CDR3 loop reads CASSPGLNTEAFF. For the CDR3, the DNA is TGCGCCAGCAGCCCAGGGCTGAACACTGAAGCTTTCTTT.

The V gene is TRBV5-1, the J gene TRBJ2-3; 9 bases agree with TRBD2. Trimming took 7 bases from V and 6 from J; bases not matched to a gene: 9. The CDR3 loop spans 14 amino acids. Germline loops: CDR1 SGHRS, CDR2 YFSETQ. This CDR3 reads CASVASGMGDTQYF. The CDR3 DNA reads as TGCGCCAGCGTCGCTAGCGGGATGGGTGATACGCAGTATTTT.

The V gene is TRBV5-5, the J gene TRBJ2-7; D might be TRBD1 (6 bases). V was clipped by 5 bases and J by 0 bases, with 15 bases between them. The CDR3 loop spans 15 amino acids. The germline V gene encodes CDR1 SGHKS and CDR2 YYEKEE (reference sequence). CDR3 region: CASSATGHASYEQYF. The CDR3 nucleotides are TGTGCCAGCAGTGCCACGGGACATGCCTCCTACGAGCAGTACTTC.

J is TRBJ2-1 and V is TRBV5-1; 10 bases line up with TRBD1. Germline CDR1 SGHRS, CDR2 YFSETQ. With V trimmed by 4 bases and J by 6 bases, 7 bases remained unmatched. This CDR3 spans 15 amino acids. The CDR3 DNA is TGCGCCAGCAGCGACCGGGACAGGGGACGCAATGAGCAGTTCTTC. Residues: CASSDRDRGRNEQFF.

The V gene is TRBV5-1, the J gene TRBJ1-1; weak D call: TRBD1 (5 bases). CDR1 and CDR2 from the germline V gene are SGHRS and YFSETQ. V lost 2 bases and J lost 1, with 18 bases in between. The CDR3 sequence is 17 residues long. CDR3 in amino acids: CASSFIPGSQGNTEAFF. In DNA, the CDR3 is TGCGCCAGCAGCTTTATTCCCGGGAGTCAGGGGAACACTGAAGCTTTCTTT.

V is TRBV9 and J is TRBJ2-1, with 10 bases that match TRBD2. Germline-derived CDR1 and CDR2 are SGDLS and YYNGEE. The CDR3 has 14 residues. The trim removed 4 bases at V and 7 bases at J, leaving 5 bases unmatched. CDR3 sequence (DNA): TGTGCCAGCAGCTTACTAGCGGGAAGGAATGAGCAGTTCTTC. Protein product: CASSLLAGRNEQFF.

The chain has TRBV18 and TRBJ2-1; D is perhaps TRBD1 (7 bases). This CDR3 spans 16 amino acids. Trimming removed 3 bases from V and 6 bases from J, with 18 bases in between. Per germline, CDR1 KGHSH and CDR2 LQKENI. The CDR3 nucleotides read TGTGCCAGCTCACCTCGGGACTTGGAGGGGGCCAATGAGCAGTTCTTC. This gives the protein CASSPRDLEGANEQFF.

This clone showed up just a few times. The chain employs TRBV27 and TRBJ1-1; 9 bases match TRBD1. V lost 5 bases and J lost 3; bases outside the gene matches: 7. This CDR3 has 15 amino acids. The V gene's germline CDR1 is MNHEY and CDR2 SMNVEV (reference sequence). In nucleotides, the CDR3 is TGTGCCAGCAGTCCTCTAACAGGGGGCTACACTGAAGCTTTCTTT. This gives the protein CASSPLTGGYTEAFF.

A few counts support this clone. The gene calls are TRBV4-1 and TRBJ2-7; 12 bases fit TRBD2. The germline V gene encodes CDR1 MGHRA and CDR2 YSYEKL. The CDR3 extends over 14 amino acids. The junction had 4 bases not matched to a gene; V was cut back by 5 bases and J by 5 bases. CDR3 sequence: CASSTRTSGNEQYF. Here the CDR3 DNA reads TGCGCCAGCAGCACACGGACTAGCGGGAACGAGCAGTACTTC.